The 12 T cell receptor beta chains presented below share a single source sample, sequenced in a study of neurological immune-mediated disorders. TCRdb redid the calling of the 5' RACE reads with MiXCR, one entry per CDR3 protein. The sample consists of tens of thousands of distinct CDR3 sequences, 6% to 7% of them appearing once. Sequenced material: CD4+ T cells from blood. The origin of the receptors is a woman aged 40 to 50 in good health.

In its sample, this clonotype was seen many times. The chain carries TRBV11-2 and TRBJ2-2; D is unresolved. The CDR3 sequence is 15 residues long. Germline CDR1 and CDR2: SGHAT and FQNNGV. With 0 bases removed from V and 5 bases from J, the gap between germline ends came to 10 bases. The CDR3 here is CASSLDRRDTGELFF. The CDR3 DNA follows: TGTGCCAGCAGCTTAGATCGTAGAGATACCGGGGAGCTGTTTTTT.

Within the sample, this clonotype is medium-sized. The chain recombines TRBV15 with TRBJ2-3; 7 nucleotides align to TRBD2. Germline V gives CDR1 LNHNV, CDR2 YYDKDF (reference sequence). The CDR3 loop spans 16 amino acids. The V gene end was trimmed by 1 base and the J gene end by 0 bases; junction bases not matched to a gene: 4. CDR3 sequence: CATSRGSGGSTDTQYF. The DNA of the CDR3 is TGTGCCACCAGCAGAGGTTCGGGAGGCAGCACAGATACGCAGTATTTT.

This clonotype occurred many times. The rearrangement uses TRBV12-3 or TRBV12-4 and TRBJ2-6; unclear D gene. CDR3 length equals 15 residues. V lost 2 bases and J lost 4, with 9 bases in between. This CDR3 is CASSLQPGGANVLTF. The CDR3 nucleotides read TGTGCCAGCAGTTTACAGCCCGGCGGGGCCAACGTCCTGACTTTC.

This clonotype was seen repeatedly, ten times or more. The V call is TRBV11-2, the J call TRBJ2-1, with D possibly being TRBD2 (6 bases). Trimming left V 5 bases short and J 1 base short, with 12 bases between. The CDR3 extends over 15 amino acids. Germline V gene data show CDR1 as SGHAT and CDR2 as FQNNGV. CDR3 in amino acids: CASSLIADSYNEQFF. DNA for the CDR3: TGTGCCAGCAGCCTCATAGCGGATTCCTACAATGAGCAGTTCTTC.

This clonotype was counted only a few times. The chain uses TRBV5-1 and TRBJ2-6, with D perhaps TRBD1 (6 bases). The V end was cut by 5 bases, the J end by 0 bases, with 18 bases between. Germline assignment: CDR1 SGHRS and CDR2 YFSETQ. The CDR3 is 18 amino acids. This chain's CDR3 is CASSSVSMTGSGANVLTF. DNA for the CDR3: TGCGCCAGCAGTTCCGTTAGTATGACAGGCTCTGGGGCCAACGTCCTGACTTTC.

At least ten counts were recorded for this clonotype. The CDR3 DNA follows: TGCAGTGCTAGCGCGGAATTTTGGAACACTGAAGCTTTCTTT. Translating it yields CSASAEFWNTEAFF. The V and J genes are TRBV20-1 and TRBJ1-1; no clear D gene. Germline V gene lookup returns CDR1 DFQATT and CDR2 SNEGSKA (reference sequence). Trimming took off 3 bases at V and 1 base at J, with 12 bases between the two ends. CDR3 length equals 14 residues.

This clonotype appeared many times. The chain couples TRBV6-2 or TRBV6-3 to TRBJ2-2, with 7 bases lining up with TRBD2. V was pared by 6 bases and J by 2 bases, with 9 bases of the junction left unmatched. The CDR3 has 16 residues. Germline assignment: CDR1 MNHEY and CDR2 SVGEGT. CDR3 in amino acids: CASRDLLAVNTGELFF. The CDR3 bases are TGTGCCAGCAGGGACCTGCTAGCGGTAAACACCGGGGAGCTGTTTTTT.

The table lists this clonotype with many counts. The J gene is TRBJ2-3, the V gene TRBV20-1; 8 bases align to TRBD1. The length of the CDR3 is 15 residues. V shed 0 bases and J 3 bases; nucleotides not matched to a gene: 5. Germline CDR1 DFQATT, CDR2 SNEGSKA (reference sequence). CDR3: CSARDRQGATDTQYF. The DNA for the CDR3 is TGCAGTGCTAGAGATCGCCAGGGGGCGACAGATACGCAGTATTTT.

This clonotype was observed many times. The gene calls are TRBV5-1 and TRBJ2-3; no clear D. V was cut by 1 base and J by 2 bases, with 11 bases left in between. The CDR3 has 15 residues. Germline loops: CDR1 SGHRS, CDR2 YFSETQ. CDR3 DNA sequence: TGCGCCAGCAGCTTGATGGGAAGCCCCACAGATACGCAGTATTTT. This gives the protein CASSLMGSPTDTQYF. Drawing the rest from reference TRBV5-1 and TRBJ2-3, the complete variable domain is KAGVTQTPRYLIKTRGQQVTLSCSPISGHRSVSWYQQTPGQGLQFLFEYFSETQRNKGNFPGRFSGRQFSNSRSEMNVSTLELGDSALYLCASSLMGSPTDTQYFGPGTRLTVL.

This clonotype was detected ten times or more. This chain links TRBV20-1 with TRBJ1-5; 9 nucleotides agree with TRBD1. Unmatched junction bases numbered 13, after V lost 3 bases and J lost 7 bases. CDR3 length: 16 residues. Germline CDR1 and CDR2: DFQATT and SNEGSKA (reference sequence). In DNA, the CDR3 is TGCAGTGCTAGCTATCTTTCGGGACAGGGAGGACAGCCCCAGCATTTT. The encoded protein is CSASYLSGQGGQPQHF.

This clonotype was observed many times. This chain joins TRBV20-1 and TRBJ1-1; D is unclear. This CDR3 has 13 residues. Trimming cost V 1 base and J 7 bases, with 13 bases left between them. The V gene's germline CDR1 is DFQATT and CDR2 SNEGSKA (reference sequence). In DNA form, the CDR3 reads TGCAGTGCTAGAGTCCCGGGAGACAATGAAGCTTTCTTT. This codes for CSARVPGDNEAFF.

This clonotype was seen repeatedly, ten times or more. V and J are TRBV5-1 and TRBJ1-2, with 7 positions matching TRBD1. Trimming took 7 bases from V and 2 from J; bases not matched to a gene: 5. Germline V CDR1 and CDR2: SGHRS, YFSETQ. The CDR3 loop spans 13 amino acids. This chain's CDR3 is CASRRDSNYGYTF. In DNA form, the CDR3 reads TGCGCCAGCCGACGGGACAGCAACTATGGCTACACCTTC.